The 30 T cell receptor beta chains listed next were all sequenced from one sample in a study of T cell responses to AZD1222 COVID-19 vaccine (TCRdb year 2021). The time point label, read with the paper, signifies: about 28 days (+/-7) after the second vaccine dose. Libraries were constructed by the immunoSEQ multiplex PCR assay. The clones in this table, taken by TCRdb from immuneACCESS, are in-frame only. Not every clone is retained; where verified, under half of the shortfall comes from an unresolved V gene, and the cause of the rest is unknown. The sample records over 130,000 clones, approximately 90% of which are singletons. The top ten clonotypes cover 3% to 3.5% of the sample. The sequenced sample was peripheral blood, obtained 28 days after the second AZD1222 dose. The receptors here all came from an adult who received the AZD1222 COVID-19 vaccine.

This clone has just one count. This chain joins TRBV19 and TRBJ2-7, with D possibly being TRBD2 (6 bases). Germline-derived CDR1 and CDR2 are LNHDA and SQIVND (reference sequence). The CDR3 covers 15 residues. V was pared by 4 bases and J by 1 base, with 14 bases between. The CDR3 sequence is CASSRAGSASYEQYF. The CDR3 DNA sequence: TGTGCCAGTAGTAGGGCCGGGAGCGCATCCTACGAGCAGTACTTC.

V gene TRBV7-9 combines with J gene TRBJ1-2; weak D call: TRBD1 (6 bases). The CDR3 has 14 residues. V lost 5 bases and J 2 bases, leaving 12 bases between the germline ends. Germline V gene data show CDR1 as SEHNR and CDR2 as FQNEAQ (reference sequence). Here the CDR3 DNA reads TGTGCCAGCAGCGTTGCAGGGGAGAACTATGGCTACACCTTC. Its protein product is CASSVAGENYGYTF.

This chain uses TRBV19 with TRBJ2-1; 11 bases agree with TRBD2. This CDR3 is 17 amino acids long. CDR1 is LNHDA and CDR2 is SQIVND in the germline V gene (reference sequence). V shed 6 bases, J shed 0 bases, and the junction held 7 bases outside the gene matches. CDR3 in amino acids: CASSHSSGRSSYNEQFF. The CDR3 coding sequence is TGTGCCAGTAGCCACTCTAGCGGGAGGAGCTCCTACAATGAGCAGTTCTTC.

The chain couples TRBV18 to TRBJ2-7, with D unresolved. Trimming left V 2 bases short and J 0 bases short, with 8 bases between. The V gene's germline CDR1 is KGHSH and CDR2 LQKENI. The CDR3 has 14 residues. The CDR3 sequence is CASSPGYSSYEQYF. The DNA for the CDR3 is TGTGCCAGCTCACCAGGGTATAGCTCCTACGAGCAGTACTTC.

V gene TRBV7-2 combines with J gene TRBJ1-4, with D perhaps matching TRBD1 (5 bases). This CDR3 is built from 14 residues. From germline, CDR1 is SGHTA and CDR2 FQGNSA. V lost 7 bases and J 7 bases, leaving 16 bases between the germline ends. The CDR3 loop reads CASKSGHASEKLFF. In DNA form, the CDR3 reads TGTGCCAGCAAATCAGGGCACGCAAGTGAAAAACTGTTTTTT.

V is TRBV4-2 and J is TRBJ2-1, with D perhaps given as TRBD1 or TRBD2 (7 bases each). There are 15 residues in the CDR3. Trimming stripped 4 bases from V and 3 bases from J, with 13 bases between. Germline V gene lookup returns CDR1 LGHNA and CDR2 YNFKEQ. DNA for the CDR3: TGTGCCAGCAGCCTTGGGGGGGACAGCTACAATGAGCAGTTCTTC. Translation gives CASSLGGDSYNEQFF.

The chain carries TRBV7-9 and TRBJ2-1; 10 bases are a match to TRBD2. CDR1 SEHNR and CDR2 FQNEAQ come from the germline V gene (reference sequence). The CDR3 extends over 16 amino acids. V shed 5 bases, J shed 1 base, and the junction held 5 bases outside the gene matches. CDR3 sequence (DNA): TGTGCCAGCAGCCTAAAGCGGGAGGGGTCCTACAATGAGCAGTTCTTC. This codes for CASSLKREGSYNEQFF. Combining the CDR3 with reference TRBV7-9 and TRBJ2-1 gives the whole variable domain DTGVSQNPRHKITKRGQNVTFRCDPISEHNRLYWYRQTLGQGPEFLTYFQNEAQLEKSRLLSDRFSAERPKGSFSTLEIQRTEQGDSAMYLCASSLKREGSYNEQFFGPGTRLTVL.

V gene TRBV7-9 combines with J gene TRBJ1-2; tentatively, D is TRBD1 (5 bases). Germline CDR1 reads SEHNR; CDR2 reads FQNEAQ (reference sequence). The CDR3 covers 13 residues. Trimming took off 5 bases at V and 8 bases at J, with 15 bases between the two ends. CDR3 DNA: TGTGCCAGCAGCATCGCCAGGGATTCCGGCTACACCTTC. Its translation is CASSIARDSGYTF.

The genes are TRBV24-1 and TRBJ2-1, with 7 positions matching TRBD1. The V gene end was trimmed by 6 bases and the J gene end by 8 bases; junction bases not matched to a gene: 12. Germline V gives CDR1 KGHDR, CDR2 SFDVKD. CDR3 length equals 15 residues. The CDR3 reads CATSRETGYGDEQFF. CDR3 coding DNA: TGTGCCACCAGTCGAGAGACAGGGTATGGAGATGAGCAGTTCTTC.

This sequence joins TRBV5-1 and TRBJ2-7; 11 nucleotides match TRBD1. The germline CDR1 and CDR2 sequences are SGHRS and YFSETQ. The CDR3 spans 15 residues. The V segment lost 2 bases and the J segment 3 bases; nucleotides outside the gene matches: 4. As DNA, the CDR3 is TGCGCCAGCAGCTTTCGGGGACAGGGGGACTACGAGCAGTACTTC. Protein sequence: CASSFRGQGDYEQYF.

This sequence joins TRBV28 and TRBJ1-2; no firm D call. This CDR3 contains 13 residues. Germline CDR1 MDHEN, CDR2 SYDVKM. Deletions cut 1 base from V and 5 bases from J, with 8 bases between. In nucleotides, the CDR3 is TGTGCCAGCAGTTTATCCAGACTTTATGGCTACACCTTC. This sequence encodes CASSLSRLYGYTF.

V is TRBV4-1 and J is TRBJ1-1, with a weak D call TRBD1 (5 bases). The V gene's germline CDR1 is MGHRA and CDR2 YSYEKL. This CDR3 spans 13 amino acids. Deletions cut 4 bases from V and 0 bases from J, with 6 bases between. The CDR3 is CASSPRVNTEAFF. The CDR3 DNA is TGCGCCAGCAGCCCCAGGGTGAACACTGAAGCTTTCTTT.

The chain employs TRBV19 and TRBJ2-7, with D perhaps TRBD1 (5 bases). CDR1 LNHDA and CDR2 SQIVND come from the germline V gene (reference sequence). V was clipped by 6 bases and J by 6 bases, with 12 bases between them. The CDR3 length is 12 residues. CDR3 region: CASRRGSGEQYF. For the CDR3, the DNA is TGTGCCAGTAGAAGGGGATCCGGCGAGCAGTACTTC.

This rearrangement joins TRBV19 to TRBJ2-5; 7 bases are a match to TRBD1. In germline, CDR1 is LNHDA, CDR2 SQIVND (reference sequence). The CDR3 has 15 amino acids. V was pared by 6 bases and J by 2 bases, with 9 bases of the junction left unmatched. CDR3 region: CASRKGTAYQETQYF. In DNA, the CDR3 is TGTGCCAGTAGAAAGGGGACAGCCTATCAAGAGACCCAGTACTTC.

This chain joins TRBV11-2 and TRBJ2-2; weak D call: TRBD2 (5 bases). V lost 6 bases and J lost 7, with 18 bases in between. CDR3 length: 15 amino acids. Germline V gene sequence: CDR1 SGHAT, CDR2 FQNNGV. CDR3 sequence: CASRASAVLGGELFF. The DNA of the CDR3 is TGTGCCAGCAGGGCTTCAGCGGTGCTCGGCGGGGAGCTGTTTTTT.

The CDR3 coding sequence is TGTGCCAGCAGGGGTAGACAGGGTAAAACCGGGGAGCTGTTTTTT. As protein: CASRGRQGKTGELFF. This sequence joins TRBV6-5 and TRBJ2-2, with 7 bases identical to TRBD1. CDR3 length: 15 residues. With V trimmed by 6 bases and J by 5 bases, 9 bases remained unmatched. Germline CDR1 reads MNHEY; CDR2 reads SVGAGI.

The gene calls are TRBV27 and TRBJ2-7, with 14 nucleotides matching TRBD2. Unmatched junction bases numbered 12, after V lost 5 bases and J lost 9 bases. CDR1 is MNHEY and CDR2 is SMNVEV in the germline V gene (reference sequence). This CDR3 region has 16 residues. The CDR3 DNA is TGTGCCAGCAGTACCCCAGGACTAGCGGGGGGTGGGAGGCAGTACTTC. Amino acid sequence: CASSTPGLAGGGRQYF.

The chain recombines TRBV30 with TRBJ1-1; possibly TRBD1 for D (6 bases). The germline gives CDR1 GTSNPN, CDR2 SVGIG (reference sequence). CDR3 length: 15 amino acids. V was cut by 2 bases and J by 3 bases, with 16 bases left in between. DNA of the CDR3: TGTGCCTGGAGTCTGGACGAAAGGGGGTACACTGAAGCTTTCTTT. Residues: CAWSLDERGYTEAFF.

This clone has just one count. The junction does not match germline at one end; this may be a read error. This chain joins TRBV18 and TRBJ2-4; 10 bases are shared with TRBD1. This CDR3 spans 13 amino acids. Germline CDR1 and CDR2: KGHSH and LQKENI. The CDR3 DNA follows: TGTGCCAGCTCACCGTCCTCGGACAGGGGGGATCACTTC. Translated, it gives CASSPSSDRGDHF.

This sequence joins TRBV28 and TRBJ1-6; 8 bases are shared with TRBD1. Germline V gives CDR1 MDHEN, CDR2 SYDVKM. The V segment lost 2 bases and the J segment 6 bases; nucleotides outside the gene matches: 3. This CDR3 contains 15 residues. CDR3 DNA sequence: TGTGCCAGCAGTTTAATTCAGGGGGCTAATTCACCCCTCCACTTT. Translated, it gives CASSLIQGANSPLHF. Combining the CDR3 with reference TRBV28 and TRBJ1-6 gives the whole variable domain DVKVTQSSRYLVKRTGEKVFLECVQDMDHENMFWYRQDPGLGLRLIYFSYDVKMKEKGDIPEGYSVSREKKERFSLILESASTNQTSMYLCASSLIQGANSPLHFGNGTRLTVT.

This clone was seen only once. V usage is TRBV28 and J usage is TRBJ2-6, with a possible D match to TRBD2 (7 bases). This CDR3 is built from 17 residues. V was shortened by 0 bases and J by 0 bases, with 9 bases between the two germline ends. In germline, CDR1 is MDHEN, CDR2 SYDVKM. The CDR3 nucleotides are TGTGCCAGCAGTTTATGGGGAGGGGGCTCTGGGGCCAACGTCCTGACTTTC. Protein product: CASSLWGGGSGANVLTF.

The table lists this clone with a few counts. The chain couples TRBV7-6 to TRBJ2-7; TRBD1 matches 10 bases. V gave up 2 bases and J gave up 2 bases; unmatched junction bases: 9. The CDR3 spans 17 residues. CDR1 is SGHVS and CDR2 is FNYEAQ in the germline V gene. The CDR3 nucleotides are TGTGCCAGCAGCTTACAACCCACGGGACAGGGGACCTACGAGCAGTACTTC. Translation gives CASSLQPTGQGTYEQYF.

The chain has TRBV28 and TRBJ1-5; 7 bases align to TRBD1. This CDR3 has 14 amino acids. With 6 bases clipped from V and 5 bases from J, the junction kept 7 bases outside the gene matches. The germline CDR1 and CDR2 sequences are MDHEN and SYDVKM. CDR3 sequence reads: CASRQTGLHQPQHF. The CDR3 DNA reads as TGTGCCAGCAGACAGACAGGGTTGCATCAGCCCCAGCATTTT.

The chain uses TRBV6-1 and TRBJ2-1, with no clear D. The germline V gene has CDR1 MNHNS and CDR2 SASEGT. Trimming shortened V by 2 bases and J by 0 bases, and 5 bases separated the two germline ends. The CDR3 has 14 amino acids. CDR3 in DNA: TGTGCCAGCAGTGAACCCAGCTCCTACAATGAGCAGTTCTTC. Translation: CASSEPSSYNEQFF.

This rearrangement joins TRBV6-5 to TRBJ1-4; 8 bases agree with TRBD1. Germline V gene data show CDR1 as MNHEY and CDR2 as SVGAGI. The CDR3 is 14 amino acids. The ends lost 6 bases at V and 7 bases at J; junction bases unmatched: 7. The CDR3 nucleotides read TGTGCCAGCAGGCAAACCACAGGGGGTGAAAAACTGTTTTTT. As protein: CASRQTTGGEKLFF.

V usage is TRBV29-1 and J usage is TRBJ2-4, with D unclear. CDR1 and CDR2 (germline): SQVTM, ANQGSEA. CDR3 size: 14 residues. Trimming removed 5 bases from V and 0 bases from J, with 11 bases in between. The CDR3 region has the DNA TGCAGCGTTAATGATGGCCTAGCCAAAAACATTCAGTACTTC. It specifies CSVNDGLAKNIQYF.

The V and J genes are TRBV5-1 and TRBJ2-7; D is undetermined. V was shortened by 4 bases and J by 9 bases, with 20 bases between the two germline ends. This CDR3 is 14 amino acids long. CDR1 is SGHRS, CDR2 YFSETQ, per germline. CDR3 amino acids: CASSATDPRLAQYF. DNA for the CDR3: TGCGCCAGCAGCGCGACGGACCCCCGCCTCGCGCAGTACTTC.

V gene TRBV11-2 combines with J gene TRBJ1-1; D gene uncertain. Germline-derived CDR1 and CDR2 are SGHAT and FQNNGV. V was shortened by 1 base and J by 3 bases, with 3 bases between the two germline ends. This CDR3 has 12 residues. The CDR3 DNA follows: TGTGCCAGCAGCTTAGGGGACACTGAAGCTTTCTTT. Protein: CASSLGDTEAFF.

V gene TRBV5-1 combines with J gene TRBJ1-2; 8 nucleotides match TRBD1. Germline V CDR1 and CDR2: SGHRS, YFSETQ. V gave up 0 bases and J gave up 4 bases; unmatched junction bases: 2. The CDR3 has 14 residues. CDR3 in amino acids: CASSLGQGAYGYTF. The CDR3 DNA sequence: TGCGCCAGCAGCTTGGGTCAGGGGGCCTATGGCTACACCTTC.

The V and J genes are TRBV19 and TRBJ1-3; D remains ambiguous. The ends were cut back, 8 bases at V and 8 bases at J, with 7 bases in the middle. Germline V gene lookup returns CDR1 LNHDA and CDR2 SQIVND (reference sequence). This CDR3 contains 10 residues. The CDR3 loop is CASGGYTIYF. CDR3 nucleotide sequence: TGTGCCAGTGGTGGGTACACCATATATTTT.